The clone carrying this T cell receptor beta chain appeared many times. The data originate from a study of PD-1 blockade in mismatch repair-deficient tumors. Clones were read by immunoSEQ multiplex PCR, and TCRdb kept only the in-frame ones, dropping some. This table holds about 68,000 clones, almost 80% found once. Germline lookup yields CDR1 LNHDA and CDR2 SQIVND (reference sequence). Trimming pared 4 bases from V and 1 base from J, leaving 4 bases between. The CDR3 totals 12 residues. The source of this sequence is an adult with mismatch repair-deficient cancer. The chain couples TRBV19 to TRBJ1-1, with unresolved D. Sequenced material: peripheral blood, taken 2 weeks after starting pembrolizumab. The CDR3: CASSNKNTEAFF. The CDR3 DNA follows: TGTGCCAGTAGTAACAAGAACACTGAAGCTTTCTTT.